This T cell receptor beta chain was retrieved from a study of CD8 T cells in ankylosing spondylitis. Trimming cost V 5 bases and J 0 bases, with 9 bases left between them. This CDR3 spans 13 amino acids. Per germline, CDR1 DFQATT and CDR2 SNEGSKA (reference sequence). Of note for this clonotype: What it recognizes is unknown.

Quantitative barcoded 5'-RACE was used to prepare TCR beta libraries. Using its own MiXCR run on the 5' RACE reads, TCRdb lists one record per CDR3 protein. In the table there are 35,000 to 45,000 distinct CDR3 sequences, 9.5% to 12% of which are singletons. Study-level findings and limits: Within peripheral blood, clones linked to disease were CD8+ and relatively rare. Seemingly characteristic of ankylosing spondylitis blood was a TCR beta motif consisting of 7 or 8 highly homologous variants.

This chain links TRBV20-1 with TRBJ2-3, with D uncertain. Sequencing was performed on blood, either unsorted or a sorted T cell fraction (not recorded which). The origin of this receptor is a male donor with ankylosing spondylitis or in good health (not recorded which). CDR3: CSAPRQSTDTQYF. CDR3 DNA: TGCAGTGCTCCCCGGCAGAGCACAGATACGCAGTATTTT.